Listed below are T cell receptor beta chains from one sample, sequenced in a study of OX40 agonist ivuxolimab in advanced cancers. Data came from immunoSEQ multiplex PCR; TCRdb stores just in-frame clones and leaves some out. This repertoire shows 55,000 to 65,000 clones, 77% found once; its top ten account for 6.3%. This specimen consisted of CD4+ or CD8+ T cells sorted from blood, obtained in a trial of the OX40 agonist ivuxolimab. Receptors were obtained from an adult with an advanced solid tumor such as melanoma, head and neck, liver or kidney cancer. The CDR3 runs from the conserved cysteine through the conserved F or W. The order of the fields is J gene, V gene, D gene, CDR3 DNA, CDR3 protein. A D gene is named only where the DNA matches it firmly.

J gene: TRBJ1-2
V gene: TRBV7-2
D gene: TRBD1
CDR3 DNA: TGTGCCAGCAGCAAGGGACAGGGTTATGGCTACACCTTC
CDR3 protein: CASSKGQGYGYTF

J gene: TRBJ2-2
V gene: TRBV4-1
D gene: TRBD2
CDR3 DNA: TGCGCCAGCCGACTAGCGGGCGCCTCCGCCGGGGAGCTGTTTTTT
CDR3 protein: CASRLAGASAGELFF

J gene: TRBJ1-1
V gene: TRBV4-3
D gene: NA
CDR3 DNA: TGCGCCAGCAGCCAAGATGGGGTCGCCTCAGCTTTCTTT
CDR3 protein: CASSQDGVASAFF

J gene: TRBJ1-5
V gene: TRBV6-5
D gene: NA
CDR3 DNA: TGTGCCAGCAGTTACTCGTCAGGGACCAATCAGCCCCAGCATTTT
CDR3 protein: CASSYSSGTNQPQHF

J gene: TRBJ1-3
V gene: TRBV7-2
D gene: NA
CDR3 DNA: TGTGCCAGCAGCTTAGTCCAGGGCTCTGGAAACACCATATATTTT
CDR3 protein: CASSLVQGSGNTIYF

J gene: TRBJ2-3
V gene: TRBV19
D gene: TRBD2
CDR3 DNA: TGTGCCAGTAGACCTAGCGGGGGGCCTAGCACAGATACGCAGTATTTT
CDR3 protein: CASRPSGGPSTDTQYF

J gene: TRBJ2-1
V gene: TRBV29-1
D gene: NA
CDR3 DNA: TGCAGCGGGGGGGTCAGCTCCTACAATGAGCAGTTCTTC
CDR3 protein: CSGGVSSYNEQFF

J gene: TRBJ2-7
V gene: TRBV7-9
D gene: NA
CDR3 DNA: TGTGCCAGCAGTTCTAACCGGACCAAGAGGTCCTACGAGCAGTACTTC
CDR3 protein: CASSSNRTKRSYEQYF

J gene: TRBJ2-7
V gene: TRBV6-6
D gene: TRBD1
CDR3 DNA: TGTGCCAGCAGTCCCCCGGGACAGGGAAGCGAGCAGTACTTC
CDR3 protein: CASSPPGQGSEQYF

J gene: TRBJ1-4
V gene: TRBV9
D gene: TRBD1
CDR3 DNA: TGTGCCAGCAGCGTAGCCCTACAGGGGGCGCCTGAAAAACTGTTTTTT
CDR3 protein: CASSVALQGAPEKLFF

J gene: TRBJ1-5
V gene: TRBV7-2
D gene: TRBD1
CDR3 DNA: TGTGCCAGCAGCCCACAGGGGTTGTTACGGAATCAGCCCCAGCATTTT
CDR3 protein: CASSPQGLLRNQPQHF